A selection of T cell receptor beta chains follows, all from one sample in a study of cytomegalovirus exposure and HLA in healthy donors. Sequencing used immunoSEQ multiplex PCR; TCRdb keeps in-frame clones, though not all of them. The table lists roughly 93,000 clones, under 80% of them singletons. The sample comprised PBMCs. The origin of the receptors is a human donor in good health. CDR3s include the opening cysteine and the closing phenylalanine or tryptophan. Fields, in order: V gene, J gene, clone size, D gene, CDR3 length, CDR3 protein, CDR3 DNA. The D gene is left open where the match is weak. Rows may omit the clone size; those that give it use once, few, many or a size class.

V gene: TRBV18
J gene: TRBJ1-5
clone size: -
D gene: -
CDR3 length: 14
CDR3 protein: CASSAGVSNQPQHF
CDR3 DNA: TGTGCCAGCTCAGCAGGGGTCAGCAATCAGCCCCAGCATTTT

V gene: TRBV5-1
J gene: TRBJ1-1
clone size: -
D gene: -
CDR3 length: 15
CDR3 protein: CASSTYLQGNTEAFF
CDR3 DNA: TGCGCCAGCAGCACCTACTTGCAGGGGAACACTGAAGCTTTCTTT

V gene: TRBV7-2
J gene: TRBJ1-4
clone size: -
D gene: -
CDR3 length: 13
CDR3 protein: CASSRGVNEKLFF
CDR3 DNA: TGTGCCAGCAGTCGCGGGGTTAATGAAAAACTGTTTTTT

V gene: TRBV5-1
J gene: TRBJ2-3
clone size: -
D gene: -
CDR3 length: 14
CDR3 protein: CASSLLGAGDTQYF
CDR3 DNA: TGCGCCAGCAGCTTGCTGGGGGCCGGAGATACGCAGTATTTT

V gene: TRBV6-1
J gene: TRBJ2-7
clone size: -
D gene: -
CDR3 length: 15
CDR3 protein: CASSSEQGPVYEQYF
CDR3 DNA: TGTGCCAGCAGTTCAGAACAGGGACCGGTCTACGAGCAGTACTTC

V gene: TRBV5-1
J gene: TRBJ1-1
clone size: -
D gene: TRBD1
CDR3 length: 16
CDR3 protein: CASSLETGPLNGEAFF
CDR3 DNA: TGCGCCAGCAGCTTGGAGACAGGGCCATTAAACGGAGAAGCTTTCTTT

V gene: TRBV27
J gene: TRBJ1-6
clone size: -
D gene: -
CDR3 length: 15
CDR3 protein: CASSPQGSYNSPLHF
CDR3 DNA: TGTGCCAGCAGTCCCCAGGGCTCCTATAATTCACCCCTCCACTTT

V gene: TRBV6-1
J gene: TRBJ2-1
clone size: -
D gene: TRBD2
CDR3 length: 17
CDR3 protein: CASSAPGLAGVMNEQFF
CDR3 DNA: TGTGCCAGCAGTGCCCCGGGACTAGCGGGAGTAATGAATGAGCAGTTCTTC

V gene: TRBV4-1
J gene: TRBJ2-1
clone size: few
D gene: -
CDR3 length: 15
CDR3 protein: CASSQEGNSYNEQFF
CDR3 DNA: TGCGCCAGCAGCCAAGAGGGCAACTCCTACAATGAGCAGTTCTTC

V gene: TRBV7-9
J gene: TRBJ2-3
clone size: -
D gene: -
CDR3 length: 17
CDR3 protein: CASSLYLDPWRTDTQYF
CDR3 DNA: TGTGCCAGCAGCTTATACCTGGATCCATGGAGGACAGATACGCAGTATTTT

V gene: TRBV9
J gene: TRBJ1-3
clone size: -
D gene: -
CDR3 length: 15
CDR3 protein: CASSASEGYGNTIYF
CDR3 DNA: TGTGCCAGCAGCGCATCAGAGGGATACGGAAACACCATATATTTT

V gene: TRBV10-3
J gene: TRBJ2-7
clone size: few
D gene: -
CDR3 length: 13
CDR3 protein: CAISAERFGEQYF
CDR3 DNA: TGTGCCATCAGTGCCGAGCGGTTCGGCGAGCAGTACTTC

V gene: TRBV2
J gene: TRBJ1-2
clone size: -
D gene: TRBD1
CDR3 length: 15
CDR3 protein: CASSGQGARSYGYTF
CDR3 DNA: TGTGCCAGCAGTGGACAGGGGGCGCGAAGCTATGGCTACACCTTC

V gene: TRBV5-5
J gene: TRBJ2-7
clone size: -
D gene: -
CDR3 length: 14
CDR3 protein: CASSRGQASYEQYF
CDR3 DNA: TGTGCCAGCAGCCGAGGACAAGCCTCCTACGAGCAGTACTTC

V gene: TRBV30
J gene: TRBJ1-4
clone size: -
D gene: TRBD1
CDR3 length: 13
CDR3 protein: CAWSRGLNEKLFF
CDR3 DNA: TGTGCCTGGAGCAGGGGGCTTAATGAAAAACTGTTTTTT

V gene: TRBV9
J gene: TRBJ1-2
clone size: -
D gene: TRBD1
CDR3 length: 15
CDR3 protein: CASSVATGGISGYTF
CDR3 DNA: TGTGCCAGCAGCGTAGCTACAGGGGGCATTTCTGGCTACACCTTC

V gene: TRBV5-1
J gene: TRBJ2-3
clone size: -
D gene: TRBD1
CDR3 length: 14
CDR3 protein: CASSPGQGADTQYF
CDR3 DNA: TGCGCCAGCAGCCCTGGACAGGGGGCAGATACGCAGTATTTT

V gene: TRBV11-2
J gene: TRBJ1-2
clone size: -
D gene: -
CDR3 length: 14
CDR3 protein: CASRQLGGGDGYTF
CDR3 DNA: TGTGCCAGCAGACAACTAGGGGGGGGTGATGGCTACACCTTC

V gene: TRBV9
J gene: TRBJ2-1
clone size: -
D gene: -
CDR3 length: 17
CDR3 protein: CASSVSSGYGSYNEQFF
CDR3 DNA: TGTGCCAGCAGCGTAAGTAGCGGTTATGGCTCCTACAATGAGCAGTTCTTC

V gene: TRBV4-3
J gene: TRBJ2-7
clone size: few
D gene: TRBD1
CDR3 length: 15
CDR3 protein: CASSQEGTGIGEQYF
CDR3 DNA: TGCGCCAGCAGCCAAGAAGGGACAGGGATAGGCGAGCAGTACTTC

V gene: TRBV11-3
J gene: TRBJ1-1
clone size: -
D gene: -
CDR3 length: 13
CDR3 protein: CASSLDYGKEAFF
CDR3 DNA: TGTGCCAGCAGCTTAGATTACGGGAAAGAAGCTTTCTTT

V gene: TRBV29-1
J gene: TRBJ2-1
clone size: -
D gene: TRBD1
CDR3 length: 13
CDR3 protein: CSVDLQGSDEQFF
CDR3 DNA: TGCAGCGTTGACCTACAGGGGTCGGATGAGCAGTTCTTC

V gene: TRBV5-1
J gene: TRBJ2-7
clone size: -
D gene: TRBD2
CDR3 length: 16
CDR3 protein: CASSLDSGGTPYEQYF
CDR3 DNA: TGCGCCAGCAGCTTGGATAGCGGGGGGACCCCCTACGAGCAGTACTTC

V gene: TRBV29-1
J gene: TRBJ2-3
clone size: -
D gene: TRBD2
CDR3 length: 14
CDR3 protein: CSVAETSGTDTQYF
CDR3 DNA: TGCAGCGTCGCCGAAACTAGCGGCACAGATACGCAGTATTTT

V gene: TRBV7-9
J gene: TRBJ1-2
clone size: -
D gene: TRBD1
CDR3 length: 13
CDR3 protein: CASRTTGWEGYTF
CDR3 DNA: TGTGCCAGCAGAACGACAGGGTGGGAAGGCTACACCTTC

V gene: TRBV7-8
J gene: TRBJ2-2
clone size: -
D gene: -
CDR3 length: 13
CDR3 protein: CASSLLELGELFF
CDR3 DNA: TGTGCCAGCAGCTTATTAGAACTCGGGGAGCTGTTTTTT

V gene: TRBV29-1
J gene: TRBJ1-2
clone size: -
D gene: -
CDR3 length: 14
CDR3 protein: CSVEDGGGGYGYTF
CDR3 DNA: TGCAGCGTTGAAGACGGGGGTGGAGGCTATGGCTACACCTTC

V gene: TRBV7-9
J gene: TRBJ2-3
clone size: -
D gene: -
CDR3 length: 14
CDR3 protein: CASSRDSTADTQYF
CDR3 DNA: TGTGCCAGCAGCCGGGACTCGACTGCAGATACGCAGTATTTT

V gene: TRBV19
J gene: TRBJ1-2
clone size: -
D gene: TRBD1
CDR3 length: 15
CDR3 protein: CASSTYRGQGGGYTF
CDR3 DNA: TGTGCCAGTAGTACCTACCGAGGACAGGGAGGAGGCTACACCTTC

V gene: TRBV6-5
J gene: TRBJ1-3
clone size: -
D gene: -
CDR3 length: 14
CDR3 protein: CASSVPGSGNTIYF
CDR3 DNA: TGTGCCAGCAGTGTTCCGGGCTCTGGAAACACCATATATTTT

V gene: TRBV7-9
J gene: TRBJ1-3
clone size: once
D gene: -
CDR3 length: 12
CDR3 protein: CASSPSGYTIYF
CDR3 DNA: TGTGCCAGCAGCCCGAGTGGTTACACCATATATTTT

V gene: TRBV7-9
J gene: TRBJ2-7
clone size: once
D gene: -
CDR3 length: 19
CDR3 protein: CASSAGRARGLLSSYEQYF
CDR3 DNA: TGTGCCAGCAGCGCGGGTCGAGCCAGGGGCCTTCTTAGCTCCTACGAGCAGTACTTC

V gene: TRBV4-2
J gene: TRBJ1-1
clone size: few
D gene: TRBD1
CDR3 length: 14
CDR3 protein: CASFPGTGATEAFF
CDR3 DNA: TGTGCCAGCTTTCCCGGGACAGGGGCCACTGAAGCTTTCTTT

V gene: TRBV19
J gene: TRBJ2-1
clone size: -
D gene: TRBD2
CDR3 length: 16
CDR3 protein: CASSTGLAEPYNEQFF
CDR3 DNA: TGTGCCAGTAGTACTGGACTAGCGGAACCCTACAATGAGCAGTTCTTC

V gene: TRBV27
J gene: TRBJ1-4
clone size: -
D gene: -
CDR3 length: 12
CDR3 protein: CASSIPGGKLFF
CDR3 DNA: TGTGCCAGCAGTATTCCCGGGGGGAAACTGTTTTTT

V gene: TRBV6-5
J gene: TRBJ2-1
clone size: -
D gene: TRBD1
CDR3 length: 16
CDR3 protein: CASSFRTGSSYNEQFF
CDR3 DNA: TGTGCCAGCAGTTTCCGGACAGGGAGCTCCTACAATGAGCAGTTCTTC

V gene: TRBV6-5
J gene: TRBJ1-2
clone size: few
D gene: -
CDR3 length: 15
CDR3 protein: CASSTQRWTAYGYTF
CDR3 DNA: TGTGCCAGCAGCACACAACGATGGACAGCATATGGCTACACCTTC